This T cell receptor beta chain came from a study of cytomegalovirus exposure and HLA in healthy donors. Study details: A prior analysis found fewer than 120 million unique TCR beta sequences from around 200 million T cells.

Germline V gene lookup returns CDR1 LNHDA and CDR2 SQIVND (reference sequence). The CDR3 is made up of 16 amino acids. The germline V and J ends were trimmed by 6 bases and 0 bases, with 14 bases remaining between them. The PCR had 60 Vbeta and 13 Jbeta primers. Measured with immunoSEQ multiplex PCR; TCRdb has only the in-frame clones, and not every one. The sample holds about 180,000 clones, around four fifths seen once. This clonotype originated in a woman in her 30s in good health and CMV-seronegative. Sample: PBMCs. This chain connects TRBV19 to TRBJ1-4; D is possibly TRBD1 (6 bases). DNA of the CDR3: TGTGCCAGTAGATTGGGGGCTCAAGCAACTAATGAAAAACTGTTTTTT. It encodes CASRLGAQATNEKLFF.